This T cell receptor (beta chain) originates from a study of tissue T cells after allogeneic stem cell transplantation. Study summary: Several unmodified and three CD34-selected T-cell-depleted grafts went to graft-versus-host disease patients. All graft-versus-host disease patients had gastrointestinal involvement and received several lines of directed therapy.

About this clone: Its antigen is still unknown.

V was pared by 1 base and J by 4 bases, with 20 bases between. Germline CDR1 is SGHVS and CDR2 is FQNEAQ. The CDR3 is made up of 17 amino acids. Produced via immunoSEQ multiplex PCR; TCRdb's table is partial and in-frame only. The sample includes about 28,000 clones, approximately 83% of them seen just once. Broader study findings: Only a limited share of tissue TCRs appeared in blood or spleen.

This receptor was taken from a woman between 18 and 55 years old who later had graft-versus-host disease after an allogeneic stem cell transplant. The starting material was blood, obtained before transplantation. The V call is TRBV7-8, the J call TRBJ2-7, with a tentative D call TRBD1 (6 bases). The CDR3 is CASSLDRGFGNGYEQYF. The CDR3 bases are TGTGCCAGCAGCTTAGATAGGGGGTTTGGAAATGGTTACGAGCAGTACTTC. Full variable domain (outside the CDR3, taken from reference TRBV7-8 and TRBJ2-7): GAGVSQSPRYKVAKRGQDVALRCDPISGHVSLFWYQQALGQGPEFLTYFQNEAQLDKSGLPSDRFFAERPEGSVSTLKIQRTQQEDSAVYLCASSLDRGFGNGYEQYFGPGTRLTVT.